A single sample gave rise to the 2 T cell receptor beta chains below, sequenced in a study of T cell changes during pregnancy in multiple sclerosis. The data were produced by immunoSEQ multiplex PCR, yet TCRdb's version contains in-frame clones alone and is incomplete. This sample carries about 60,000 clones, 92% of them seen once, and the ten largest clones take roughly 0.2%. The sequenced sample was CD4+ T cells from peripheral blood mononuclear cells, obtained in the second trimester of pregnancy. These TCRs come from a female donor with multiple sclerosis, enrolled in a pregnancy study.

This chain joins TRBV5-6 and TRBJ1-2; TRBD1 aligns across 10 bases. Losses at the gene ends were 3 bases for V and 2 bases for J; bases not matched to a gene: 4. Germline values: CDR1 SGHDT, CDR2 YYEEEE. This CDR3 is 15 amino acids long. The CDR3 reads CASSWGGQGNYGYTF. The CDR3 bases are TGTGCCAGCAGCTGGGGGGGACAGGGGAACTATGGCTACACCTTC. The full variable domain, rest sourced from reference TRBV5-6 and TRBJ1-2, is DAGVTQSPTHLIKTRGQQVTLRCSPKSGHDTVSWYQQALGQGPQFIFQYYEEEERQRGNFPDRFSGHQFPNYSSELNVNALLLGDSALYLCASSWGGQGNYGYTFGSGTRLTVV.

The chain employs TRBV29-1 and TRBJ2-2, with a possible D match to TRBD2 (5 bases). Germline V gene sequence: CDR1 SQVTM, CDR2 ANQGSEA. The germline V and J ends were trimmed by 7 bases and 1 base, with 7 bases remaining between them. The CDR3 length is 12 residues. This CDR3 is CSGGRNTGELFF. For the CDR3, the DNA is TGCAGCGGAGGGAGGAACACCGGGGAGCTGTTTTTT.